The clone carrying this T cell receptor (beta chain) was seen only a few times. This sample was taken from a study of shared clonotypes between healthy human individuals. Germline V gene data show CDR1 as MDHEN and CDR2 as SYDVKM. The CDR3 length is 17 residues. V shed 2 bases, J shed 5 bases, and the junction held 8 bases outside the gene matches. This table comes from immunoSEQ multiplex PCR, and its TCRdb copy is limited to in-frame clones, with some not included. Among about 680,000 clones listed, around 78% were seen once. The J gene is TRBJ2-5, the V gene TRBV28; 13 bases match TRBD2. Sequenced material: memory CD4+ T cells sorted from blood. Subset here: CD45RA-negative fraction. The receptor was derived from a woman aged 25-40 years in good health. The CDR3 loop reads CASSLIRTSGSRETQYF. The CDR3 bases are TGTGCCAGCAGTTTAATTCGGACTAGCGGGAGCCGGGAGACCCAGTACTTC. The full variable domain, its missing parts supplied by reference TRBV28 and TRBJ2-5, is DVKVTQSSRYLVKRTGEKVFLECVQDMDHENMFWYRQDPGLGLRLIYFSYDVKMKEKGDIPEGYSVSREKKERFSLILESASTNQTSMYLCASSLIRTSGSRETQYFGPGTRLLVL.